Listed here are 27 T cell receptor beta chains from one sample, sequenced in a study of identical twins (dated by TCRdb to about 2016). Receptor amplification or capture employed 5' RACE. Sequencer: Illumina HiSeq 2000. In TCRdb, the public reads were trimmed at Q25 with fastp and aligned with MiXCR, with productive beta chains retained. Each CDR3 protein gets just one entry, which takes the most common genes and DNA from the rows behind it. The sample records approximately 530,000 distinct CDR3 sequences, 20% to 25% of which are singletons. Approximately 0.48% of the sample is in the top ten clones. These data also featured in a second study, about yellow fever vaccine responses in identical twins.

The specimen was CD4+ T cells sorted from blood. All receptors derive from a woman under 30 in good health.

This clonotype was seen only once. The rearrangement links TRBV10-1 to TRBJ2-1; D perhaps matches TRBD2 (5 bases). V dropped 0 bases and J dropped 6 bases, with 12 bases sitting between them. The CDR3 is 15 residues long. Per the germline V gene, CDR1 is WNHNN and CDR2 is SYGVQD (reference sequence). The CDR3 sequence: CASSESGGETNEQFF. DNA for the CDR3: TGCGCCAGCAGTGAGTCAGGAGGCGAAACCAATGAGCAGTTCTTC.

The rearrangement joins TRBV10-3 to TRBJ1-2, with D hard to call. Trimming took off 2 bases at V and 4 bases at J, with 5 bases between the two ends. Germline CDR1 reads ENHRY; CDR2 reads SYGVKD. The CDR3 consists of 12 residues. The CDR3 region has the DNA TGTGCCATCAGTGAGAATCTCTATGGCTACACCTTC. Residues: CAISENLYGYTF.

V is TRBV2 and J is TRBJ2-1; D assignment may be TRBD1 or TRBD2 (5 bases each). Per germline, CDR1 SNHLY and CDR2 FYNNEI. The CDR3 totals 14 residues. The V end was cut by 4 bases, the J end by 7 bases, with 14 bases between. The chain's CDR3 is CASSGSGRGNEQFF. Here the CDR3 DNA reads TGTGCCAGCAGTGGATCGGGAAGGGGAAATGAGCAGTTCTTC.

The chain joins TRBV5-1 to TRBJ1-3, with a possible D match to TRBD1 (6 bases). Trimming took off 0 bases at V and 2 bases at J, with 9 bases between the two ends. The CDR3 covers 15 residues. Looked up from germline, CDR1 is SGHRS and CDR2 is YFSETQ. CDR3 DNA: TGCGCCAGCAGCTTGGCAGGGGAGGCTGGAAACACCATATATTTT. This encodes CASSLAGEAGNTIYF.

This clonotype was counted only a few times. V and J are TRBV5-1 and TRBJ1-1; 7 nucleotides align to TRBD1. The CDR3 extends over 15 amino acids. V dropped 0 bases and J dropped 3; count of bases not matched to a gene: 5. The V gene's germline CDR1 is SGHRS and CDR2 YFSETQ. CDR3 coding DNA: TGCGCCAGCAGCTTGGAGACAGGGTCGTACACTGAAGCTTTCTTT. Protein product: CASSLETGSYTEAFF.

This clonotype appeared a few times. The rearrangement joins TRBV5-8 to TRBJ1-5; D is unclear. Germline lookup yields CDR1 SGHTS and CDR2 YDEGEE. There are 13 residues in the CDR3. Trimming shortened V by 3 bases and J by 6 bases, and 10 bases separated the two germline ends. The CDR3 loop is CASSWRAPQPQHF. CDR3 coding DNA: TGTGCCAGCAGCTGGAGAGCACCTCAGCCCCAGCATTTT.

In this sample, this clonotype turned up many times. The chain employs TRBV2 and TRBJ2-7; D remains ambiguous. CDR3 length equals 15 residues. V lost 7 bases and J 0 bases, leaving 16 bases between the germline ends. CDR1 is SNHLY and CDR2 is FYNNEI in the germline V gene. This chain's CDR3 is CASTFPAANSYEQYF. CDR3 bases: TGTGCCAGCACTTTCCCGGCGGCAAACTCCTACGAGCAGTACTTC. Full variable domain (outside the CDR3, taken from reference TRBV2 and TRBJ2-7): EPEVTQTPSHQVTQMGQEVILRCVPISNHLYFYWYRQILGQKVEFLVSFYNNEISEKSEIFDDQFSVERPDGSNFTLKIRSTKLEDSAMYFCASTFPAANSYEQYFGPGTRLTVT.

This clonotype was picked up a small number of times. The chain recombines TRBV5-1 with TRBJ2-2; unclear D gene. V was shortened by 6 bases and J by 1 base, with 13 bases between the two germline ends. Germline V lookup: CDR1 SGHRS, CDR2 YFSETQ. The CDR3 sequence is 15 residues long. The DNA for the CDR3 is TGCGCCAGCACCGAGCGAGTCTTGAACACCGGGGAGCTGTTTTTT. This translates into CASTERVLNTGELFF.

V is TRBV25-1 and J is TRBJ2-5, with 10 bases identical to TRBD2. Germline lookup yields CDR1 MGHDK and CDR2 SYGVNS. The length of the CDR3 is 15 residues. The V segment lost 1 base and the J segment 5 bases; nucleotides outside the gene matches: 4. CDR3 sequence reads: CASSEWSGRGETQYF. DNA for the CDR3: TGTGCCAGCAGTGAATGGAGCGGGAGGGGGGAGACCCAGTACTTC.

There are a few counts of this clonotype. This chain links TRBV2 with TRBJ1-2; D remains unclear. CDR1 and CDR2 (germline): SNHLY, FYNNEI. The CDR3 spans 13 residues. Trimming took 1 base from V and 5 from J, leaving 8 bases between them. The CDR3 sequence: CASSEEIGYGYTF. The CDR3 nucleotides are TGTGCCAGCAGTGAAGAAATAGGGTATGGCTACACCTTC.

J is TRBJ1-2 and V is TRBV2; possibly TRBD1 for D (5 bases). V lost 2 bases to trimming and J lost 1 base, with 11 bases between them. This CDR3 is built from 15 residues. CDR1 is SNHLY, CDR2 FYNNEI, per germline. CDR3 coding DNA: TGTGCCAGCAGTGAATTTGGGACGGATAACTATGGCTACACCTTC. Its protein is CASSEFGTDNYGYTF.

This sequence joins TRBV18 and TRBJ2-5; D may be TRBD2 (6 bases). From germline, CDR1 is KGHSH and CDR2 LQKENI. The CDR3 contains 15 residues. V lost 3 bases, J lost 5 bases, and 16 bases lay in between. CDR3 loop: CASSPEGANRETQYF. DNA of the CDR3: TGTGCCAGCTCACCGGAGGGCGCAAATAGGGAGACCCAGTACTTC.

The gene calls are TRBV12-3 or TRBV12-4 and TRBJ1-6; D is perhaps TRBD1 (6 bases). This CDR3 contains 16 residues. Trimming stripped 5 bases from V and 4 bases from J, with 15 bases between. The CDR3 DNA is TGTGCCAGCAGTCAAATCAGGGGACCATATAATTCACCCCTCCACTTT. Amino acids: CASSQIRGPYNSPLHF.

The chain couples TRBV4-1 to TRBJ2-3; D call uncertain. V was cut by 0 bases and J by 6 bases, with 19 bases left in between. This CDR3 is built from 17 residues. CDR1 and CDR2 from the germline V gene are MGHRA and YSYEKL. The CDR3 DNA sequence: TGCGCCAGCAGCCAAGACTTGCGACTCGGCCTTAGGGATACGCAGTATTTT. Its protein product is CASSQDLRLGLRDTQYF.

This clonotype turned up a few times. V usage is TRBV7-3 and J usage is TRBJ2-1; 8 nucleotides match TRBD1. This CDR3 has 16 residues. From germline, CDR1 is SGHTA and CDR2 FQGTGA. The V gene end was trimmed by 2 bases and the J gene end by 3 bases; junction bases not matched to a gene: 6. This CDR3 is CASSLQPGQVYNEQFF. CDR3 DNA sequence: TGTGCCAGCAGCTTACAACCGGGACAGGTCTACAATGAGCAGTTCTTC.

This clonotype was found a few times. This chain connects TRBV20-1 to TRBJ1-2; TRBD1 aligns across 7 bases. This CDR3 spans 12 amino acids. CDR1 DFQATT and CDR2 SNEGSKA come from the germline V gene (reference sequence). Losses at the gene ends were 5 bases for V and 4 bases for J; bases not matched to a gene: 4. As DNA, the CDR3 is TGCAGTGCTGGGGGACAGTCCTATGGCTACACCTTC. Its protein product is CSAGGQSYGYTF.

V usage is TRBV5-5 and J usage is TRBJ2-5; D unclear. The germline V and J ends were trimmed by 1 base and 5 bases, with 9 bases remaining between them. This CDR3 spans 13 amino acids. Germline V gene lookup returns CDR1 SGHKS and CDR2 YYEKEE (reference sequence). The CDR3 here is CASSLSPLETQYF. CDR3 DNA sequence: TGTGCCAGCAGCTTGAGCCCCCTGGAGACCCAGTACTTC. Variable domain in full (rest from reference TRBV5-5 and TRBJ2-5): DAGVTQSPTHLIKTRGQQVTLRCSPISGHKSVSWYQQVLGQGPQFIFQYYEKEERGRGNFPDRFSARQFPNYSSELNVNALLLGDSALYLCASSLSPLETQYFGPGTRLLVL.

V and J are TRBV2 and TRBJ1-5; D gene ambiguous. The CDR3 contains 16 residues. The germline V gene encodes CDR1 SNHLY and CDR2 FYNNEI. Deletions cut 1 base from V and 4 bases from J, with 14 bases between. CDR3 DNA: TGTGCCAGCAGTGAAGGAGGTCGGAGGAAAAATCAGCCCCAGCATTTT. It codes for CASSEGGRRKNQPQHF.

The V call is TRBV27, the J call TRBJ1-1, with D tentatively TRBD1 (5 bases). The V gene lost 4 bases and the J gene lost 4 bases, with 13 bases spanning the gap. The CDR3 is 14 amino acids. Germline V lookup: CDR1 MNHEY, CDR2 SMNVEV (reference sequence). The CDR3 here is CASSSNRGGTEAFF. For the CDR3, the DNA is TGTGCCAGCAGTTCCAACCGGGGGGGCACTGAAGCTTTCTTT.

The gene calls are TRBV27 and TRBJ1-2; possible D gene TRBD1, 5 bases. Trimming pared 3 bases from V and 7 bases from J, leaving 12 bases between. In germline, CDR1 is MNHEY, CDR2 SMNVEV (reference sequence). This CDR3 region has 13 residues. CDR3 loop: CASSLGGGLGYTF. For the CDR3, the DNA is TGTGCCAGCAGTTTGGGGGGGGGACTTGGCTACACCTTC.

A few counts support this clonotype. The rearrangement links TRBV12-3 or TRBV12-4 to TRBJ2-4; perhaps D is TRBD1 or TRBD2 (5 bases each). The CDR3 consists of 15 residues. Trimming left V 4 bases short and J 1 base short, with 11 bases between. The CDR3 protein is CASSWGSSAKNIQYF. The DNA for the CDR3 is TGTGCCAGCAGTTGGGGGTCCTCGGCCAAAAACATTCAGTACTTC.

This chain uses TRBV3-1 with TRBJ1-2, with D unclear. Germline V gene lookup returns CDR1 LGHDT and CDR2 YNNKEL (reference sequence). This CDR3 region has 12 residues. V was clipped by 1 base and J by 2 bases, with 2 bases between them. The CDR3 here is CASSQVNYGYTF. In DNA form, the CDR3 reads TGTGCCAGCAGCCAAGTGAACTATGGCTACACCTTC.

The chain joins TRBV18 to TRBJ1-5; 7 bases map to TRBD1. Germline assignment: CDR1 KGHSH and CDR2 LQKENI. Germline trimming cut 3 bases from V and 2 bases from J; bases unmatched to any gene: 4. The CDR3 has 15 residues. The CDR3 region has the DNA TGTGCCAGCTCACCGCAGGGGGTAGGCAATCAGCCCCAGCATTTT. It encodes CASSPQGVGNQPQHF.

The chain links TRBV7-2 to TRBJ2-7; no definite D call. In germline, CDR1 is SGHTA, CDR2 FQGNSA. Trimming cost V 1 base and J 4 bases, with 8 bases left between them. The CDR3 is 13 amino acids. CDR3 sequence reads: CASSLVNGYEQYF. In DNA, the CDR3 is TGTGCCAGCAGCTTAGTGAATGGATACGAGCAGTACTTC.

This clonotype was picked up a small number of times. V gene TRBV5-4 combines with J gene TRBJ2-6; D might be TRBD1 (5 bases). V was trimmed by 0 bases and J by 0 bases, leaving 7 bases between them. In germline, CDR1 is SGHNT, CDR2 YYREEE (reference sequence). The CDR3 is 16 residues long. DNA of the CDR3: TGTGCCAGCAGCTTGGGCAGGGACTCTGGGGCCAACGTCCTGACTTTC. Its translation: CASSLGRDSGANVLTF.

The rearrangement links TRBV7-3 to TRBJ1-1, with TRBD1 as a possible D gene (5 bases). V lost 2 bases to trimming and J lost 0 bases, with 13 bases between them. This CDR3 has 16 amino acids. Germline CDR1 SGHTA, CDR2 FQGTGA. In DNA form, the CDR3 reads TGTGCCAGCAGCTTATCGGGCAGGGCCATGAACACTGAAGCTTTCTTT. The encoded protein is CASSLSGRAMNTEAFF.

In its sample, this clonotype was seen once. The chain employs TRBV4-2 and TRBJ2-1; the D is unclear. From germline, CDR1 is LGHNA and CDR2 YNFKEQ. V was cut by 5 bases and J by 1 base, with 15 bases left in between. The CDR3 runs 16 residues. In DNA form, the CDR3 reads TGTGCCAGCAGCTTAACGTCGGCCCGATCCTACAATGAGCAGTTCTTC. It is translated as CASSLTSARSYNEQFF.